These T cell receptor beta chains were read from a single sample in a study of cytomegalovirus exposure and HLA in healthy donors. Only in-frame clones appear in the TCRdb table, and some are missing; sequencing was by immunoSEQ multiplex PCR. The sample has some 96,000 clones; less than 80% are singletons. The sample taken for sequencing was PBMCs. Receptors originate from a man aged 40-49 years in good health and CMV-seronegative. CDR3s include the opening cysteine and the closing phenylalanine or tryptophan.

V gene: TRBV19
CDR3 protein: CASSIGTGGGGANVLTF

V gene: TRBV4-3
CDR3 protein: CASSPSSSGSSYNEQFF

V gene: TRBV20-1
CDR3 protein: CSASTMGGYTF

V gene: TRBV7-6
CDR3 protein: CASSSGAGEQYF

V gene: TRBV28
CDR3 protein: CASITNGRGGRNEQFF

V gene: TRBV29-1
CDR3 protein: CSVEGTTRNTGELFF

V gene: TRBV4-3
CDR3 protein: CASSQDRGLSGSPLHF

V gene: TRBV6-1
CDR3 protein: CASSEGLLTQYF

V gene: TRBV11-2
CDR3 protein: CASSLLPGYNEQFF

V gene: TRBV7-2
CDR3 protein: CASSLDREVGYTF

V gene: TRBV7-2
CDR3 protein: CASQRQARRSGNTIYF

V gene: TRBV7-9
CDR3 protein: CASNPPSGVVNEQFF

V gene: TRBV7-9
CDR3 protein: CASSPKTSGTDYEQYF

V gene: TRBV7-9
CDR3 protein: CASSYRGDDQPQHF

V gene: TRBV30
CDR3 protein: CAWSRQGYNEQFF

V gene: TRBV19
CDR3 protein: CASSIGTTNNEQFF

V gene: TRBV18
CDR3 protein: CASSSSGSSTGEQYF

V gene: TRBV11-2
CDR3 protein: CASSLRSPTGGPGANVLTF

V gene: TRBV18
CDR3 protein: CASSRGAGNTIYF

V gene: TRBV6-5
CDR3 protein: CASSYSYGTGGQPQHF

V gene: TRBV9
CDR3 protein: CASSASHGEGITDTQYF

V gene: TRBV6-5
CDR3 protein: CASAPYRDQPQHF

V gene: TRBV6-5
CDR3 protein: CASSWDRGRRNEQFF

V gene: TRBV6-5
CDR3 protein: CASSYSPGTRQETQYF

V gene: TRBV28
CDR3 protein: CASPGGREGTYEQYF

V gene: TRBV10-3
CDR3 protein: CAIESSWAAGETQYF

V gene: TRBV7-9
CDR3 protein: CASTSTTGSQAEAFF

V gene: TRBV29-1
CDR3 protein: CSAGGGQGRDTQYF

V gene: TRBV11-2
CDR3 protein: CASSLDSGSPYEQYF

V gene: TRBV29-1
CDR3 protein: CSVEDLGAGLYEQYF

V gene: TRBV21-1
CDR3 protein: CASRKCGLPHQPYEQYF

V gene: TRBV5-1
CDR3 protein: CASSFVAGGMYTEAFF

V gene: TRBV14
CDR3 protein: CASSQPGVAIEKLFF

V gene: TRBV2
CDR3 protein: CASSDGGVRYEQYF

V gene: TRBV5-6
CDR3 protein: CASSLGRGRESEQYF

V gene: TRBV4-1
CDR3 protein: CASSQAGGSSTDTQYF

V gene: TRBV7-8
CDR3 protein: CASSPLLTGGAEKLFF

V gene: TRBV6-6
CDR3 protein: CASSTRQSSSYNEQFF

V gene: TRBV11-3
CDR3 protein: CASSLGGPTGELFF

V gene: TRBV7-2
CDR3 protein: CASSLVAGTYEQYF

V gene: TRBV7-2
CDR3 protein: CASSFGTGQETQYF

V gene: TRBV6-6
CDR3 protein: CASTPAGGSRGYEQYF